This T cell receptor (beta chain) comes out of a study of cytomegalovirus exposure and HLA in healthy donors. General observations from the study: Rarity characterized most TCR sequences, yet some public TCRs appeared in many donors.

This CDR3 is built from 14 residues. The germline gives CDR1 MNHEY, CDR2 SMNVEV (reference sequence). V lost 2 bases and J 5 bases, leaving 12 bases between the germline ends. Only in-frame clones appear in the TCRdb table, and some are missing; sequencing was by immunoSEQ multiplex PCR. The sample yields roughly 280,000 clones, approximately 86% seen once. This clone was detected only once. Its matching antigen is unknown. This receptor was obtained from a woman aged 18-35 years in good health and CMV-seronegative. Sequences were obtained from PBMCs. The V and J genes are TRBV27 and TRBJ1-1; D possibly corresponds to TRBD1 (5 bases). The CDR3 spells CASSLQGRGTEAFF. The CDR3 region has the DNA TGTGCCAGCAGTTTACAGGGCCGGGGGACTGAAGCTTTCTTT.